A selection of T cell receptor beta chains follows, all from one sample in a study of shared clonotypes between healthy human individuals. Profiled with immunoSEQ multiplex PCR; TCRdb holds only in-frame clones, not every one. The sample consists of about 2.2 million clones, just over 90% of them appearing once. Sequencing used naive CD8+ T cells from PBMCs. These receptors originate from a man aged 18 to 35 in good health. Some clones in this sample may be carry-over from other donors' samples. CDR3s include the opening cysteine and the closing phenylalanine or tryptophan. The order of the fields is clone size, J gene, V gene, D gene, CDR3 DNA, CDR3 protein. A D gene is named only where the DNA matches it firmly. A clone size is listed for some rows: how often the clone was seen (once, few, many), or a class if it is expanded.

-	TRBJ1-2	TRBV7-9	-	TGTGCCAGCAGCCCATCCCAGACAGCTGGTGGCTACACCTTC	CASSPSQTAGGYTF
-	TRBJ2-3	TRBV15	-	TGTGCCACCAGCAGCCGTGGAGGGACAGATACGCAGTATTTT	CATSSRGGTDTQYF
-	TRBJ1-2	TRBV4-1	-	TGCGCCAGCAGCCAGGACCCCAGGGAAGGCTACACCTTC	CASSQDPREGYTF
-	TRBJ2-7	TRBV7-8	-	TGTGCCAGCAGCTTATACCCCGCGGGATACTACGAGCAGTACTTC	CASSLYPAGYYEQYF
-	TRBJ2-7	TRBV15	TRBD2	TGTGCCACCAGCAGAGAAGTAGCGGGAGTCTACGAGCAGTACTTC	CATSREVAGVYEQYF
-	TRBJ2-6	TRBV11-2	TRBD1	TGTGCCAGCAGCTCCAGGGGGCCCGGGGCCAACGTCCTGACTTTC	CASSSRGPGANVLTF
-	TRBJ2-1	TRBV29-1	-	TGCAGCGTTCGGGAGTTCTCCTACAATGAGCAGTTCTTC	CSVREFSYNEQFF
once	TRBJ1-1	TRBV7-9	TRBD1	TGTGCCAGCAGCCTCCAGGGGGGCACTGAAGCTTTCTTT	CASSLQGGTEAFF
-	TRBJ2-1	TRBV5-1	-	TGCGCCAGCAGCTTGGATATTGTGGGGGCCAATGAGCAGTTCTTC	CASSLDIVGANEQFF
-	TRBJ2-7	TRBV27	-	TGTGCCAGCAGTTTAGCCCCACTCGAGCAGTACTTC	CASSLAPLEQYF
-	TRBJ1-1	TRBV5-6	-	TGTGCCAGCAGCCCCGTGGGAGACACTGAAGCTTTCTTT	CASSPVGDTEAFF
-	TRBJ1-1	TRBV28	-	TGTGCCAGCAGTCCACGCCAGGGGACTGAAGCTTTCTTT	CASSPRQGTEAFF
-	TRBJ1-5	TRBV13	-	TGTGCCAGCAGCATCGCAGGCAATCAGCCCCAGCATTTT	CASSIAGNQPQHF
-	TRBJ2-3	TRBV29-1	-	TGCAGCGCCCTTCATGGATTACACACAGATACGCAGTATTTT	CSALHGLHTDTQYF
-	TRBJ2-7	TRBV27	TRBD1	TGTGCCAGCAGCCCCCTTCGAGTATCGGACAGGGTAAAGCTGGAGTACTTC	CASSPLRVSDRVKLEYF
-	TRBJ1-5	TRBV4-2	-	TGTGCCAGCAGCCAAGCAGGGGAGGGCAATCAGCCCCAGCATTTT	CASSQAGEGNQPQHF
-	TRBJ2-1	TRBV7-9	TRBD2	TGTGCCAGCAGCCCCCCTAGCGGGGTCGACCCATCCTACAATGAGCAGTTCTTC	CASSPPSGVDPSYNEQFF
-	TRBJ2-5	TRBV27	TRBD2	TGTGCCAGCAGTCCCCAGGTTAGCGGGCAAGAGACCCAGTACTTC	CASSPQVSGQETQYF
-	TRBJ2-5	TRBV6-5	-	TGTGCCAGCAGTCGGACAGACCAAGAGACCCAGTACTTC	CASSRTDQETQYF
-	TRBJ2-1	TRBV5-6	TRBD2	TGTGCCAGCAGCTTAGGCGGGAGGTTTTATGAGCAGTTCTTC	CASSLGGRFYEQFF
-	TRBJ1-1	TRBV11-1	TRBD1	TGTGCCAGCAGCTTAGGCGACAGGGGGCCCACTGAAGCTTTCTTT	CASSLGDRGPTEAFF
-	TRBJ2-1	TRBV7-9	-	TGTGCCAGCACGTCGGGTGTATACAATGAGCAGTTCTTC	CASTSGVYNEQFF
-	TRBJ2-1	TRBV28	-	TGTGCCAGCAGTTTCGGGGAAATGCAGTTCTTC	CASSFGEMQFF
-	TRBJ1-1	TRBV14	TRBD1	TGTGCCAGCAGCCGGCAAGGGACAGGGGGCACTGAAGCTTTCTTT	CASSRQGTGGTEAFF
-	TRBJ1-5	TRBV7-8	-	TGTGCCAGCAGCTTAGCGCTCAGGGATCAGCCCCAGCATTTT	CASSLALRDQPQHF
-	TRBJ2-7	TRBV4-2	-	TGTGCCAGCAGCCAAGCTCGGAGTTACGAGCAGTACTTC	CASSQARSYEQYF
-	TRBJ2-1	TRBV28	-	TGTGCCAGCAGTTTTAGCACCGGGGATAGCTACAATGAGCAGTTCTTC	CASSFSTGDSYNEQFF
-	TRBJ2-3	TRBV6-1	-	TGTGCCAGCAGTGAAGCGGGGGTAGGGGCCGCAGATACGCAGTATTTT	CASSEAGVGAADTQYF
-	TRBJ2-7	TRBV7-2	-	TGTGCCAGCAGCTTAGCTCCCCCGGCAGGAGAGGTCTACTTC	CASSLAPPAGEVYF
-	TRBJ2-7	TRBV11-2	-	TGTGCCAGCAGCTTAGGCGGAGACTACGAGCAGTACTTC	CASSLGGDYEQYF
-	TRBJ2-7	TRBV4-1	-	TGCGCCAGCAGCCAAGAGGCAGGCCTCTACGAGCAGTACTTC	CASSQEAGLYEQYF
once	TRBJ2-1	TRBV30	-	TGTGCCCGGATGTCGGGCAATGAGCAGTTCTTC	CARMSGNEQFF
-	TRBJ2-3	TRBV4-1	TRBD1	TGCGCCAGCAGCCAAGTAGGTGGGACAGATATCCCGGCGTCGCAGTATTTT	CASSQVGGTDIPASQYF
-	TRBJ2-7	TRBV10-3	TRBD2	TGTGCCATCAGTCGACTAGCGGGCGAAACCCCCGGGGTCTACGAGCAGTACTTC	CAISRLAGETPGVYEQYF
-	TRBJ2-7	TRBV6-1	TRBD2	TGTGCCAGCAGTGGGGGGAGGACAGCGGGGGATTACGAGCAGTACTTC	CASSGGRTAGDYEQYF
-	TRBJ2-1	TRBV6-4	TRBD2	TGTGCCAGCAGTGGGGGACTAGCGGGATACAATGAGCAGTTCTTC	CASSGGLAGYNEQFF
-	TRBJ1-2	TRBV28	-	TGTGCCAGCAAGTTCCCCGGCACAGGCGGCTACACCTTC	CASKFPGTGGYTF
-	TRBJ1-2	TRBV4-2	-	TGTGCCAGCAGCTTTGGCGACAACTATGGCTACACCTTC	CASSFGDNYGYTF
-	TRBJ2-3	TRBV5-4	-	TGTGCCAGCAGCCCCGAGCCGGACGGGATCACAGATACGCAGTATTTT	CASSPEPDGITDTQYF
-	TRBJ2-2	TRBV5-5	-	TGTGCCAGCAGCTTGGAGACACTCGGGGAGCTGTTTTTT	CASSLETLGELFF
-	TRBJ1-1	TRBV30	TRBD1	TGTGCCTGGAGTGTAACGGCAGGGGGTCGCCGAGGAGCTTTCTTT	CAWSVTAGGRRGAFF
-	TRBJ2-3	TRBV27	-	TGTGCCAGCAGTTACACTGAGTACAAGGGCGCAGATACGCAGTATTTT	CASSYTEYKGADTQYF
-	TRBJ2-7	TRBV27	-	TGTGCCAGCAGAGGGGGGCCCCACCCGATGAACGAGCAGTACTTC	CASRGGPHPMNEQYF
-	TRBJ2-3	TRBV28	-	TGTGCCAGCAGCCCTAAGGGCGGTACGCAGTATTTT	CASSPKGGTQYF
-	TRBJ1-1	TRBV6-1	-	TGTGCCAGCCGCCGTACAACGAACACTGAAGCTTTCTTT	CASRRTTNTEAFF
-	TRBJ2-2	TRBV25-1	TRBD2	TGTGCCAGCAGATGGCCTGGGCGGGAGGGGAACACCGGGGAGCTGTTTTTT	CASRWPGREGNTGELFF
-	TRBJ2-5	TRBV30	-	TGTGCCTGGAGTGGGTTATCGGAGGAGCAGTACTTC	CAWSGLSEEQYF
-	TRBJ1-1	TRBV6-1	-	TGTGCCAGTCAGTGGGACATAGTTGAAGCTTTCTTT	CASQWDIVEAFF
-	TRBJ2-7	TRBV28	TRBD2	TGTGCCAGCAGTCTAAGTCTAGCGGGAGTATACGAGCAGTACTTC	CASSLSLAGVYEQYF
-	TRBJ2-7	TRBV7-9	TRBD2	TGTGCCAGCAGCTTCACCGGGACTATAATCTCCTACGAGCAGTACTTC	CASSFTGTIISYEQYF
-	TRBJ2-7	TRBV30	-	TGTGCCTACGAGGAGGCGGCCCGCTACGAGCAGTACTTC	CAYEEAARYEQYF
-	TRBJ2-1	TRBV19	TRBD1	TGTGCCAGTAGTACGACCAGACAGGGCTGGTACAATGAGCAGTTCTTC	CASSTTRQGWYNEQFF
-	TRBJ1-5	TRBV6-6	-	TGTGCCAGCAAGGGGGGGAATAATCAGCCCCAGCATTTT	CASKGGNNQPQHF